Each of the 24 T cell receptor beta chains below was sequenced from the same sample in a study of OX40 agonist ivuxolimab in advanced cancers. The method was immunoSEQ multiplex PCR; TCRdb's version includes in-frame clones alone and lacks a portion of them. This table has fewer than 30,000 clones, roughly 70% appearing once. Sample: CD4+ or CD8+ T cells sorted from blood, taken in a trial of the OX40 agonist ivuxolimab. The receptor source for this set is an adult with an advanced solid tumor such as melanoma, head and neck, liver or kidney cancer.

The rearrangement links TRBV6-5 to TRBJ2-3; TRBD1 matches 9 bases. This CDR3 spans 15 amino acids. Per the germline V gene, CDR1 is MNHEY and CDR2 is SVGAGI. Unmatched junction bases numbered 5, after V lost 5 bases and J lost 2 bases. The CDR3 DNA reads as TGTGCCAGCAGTCAACAGGGGGCGCCCACAGATACGCAGTATTTT. This encodes CASSQQGAPTDTQYF.

V usage is TRBV5-7 and J usage is TRBJ2-3, with TRBD1 matching 7 bases. TRBV5-7 is recorded as an ORF, its role being uncertain. This CDR3 is built from 13 residues. J lost 3 bases, V lost 3 bases, and 1 base had no gene match. The CDR3 is CASSSQGTDTQYF. CDR3 DNA: TGTGCCAGCAGCTCACAGGGGACAGATACGCAGTATTTT.

V is TRBV6-4 and J is TRBJ1-2, with D tentatively TRBD1 (6 bases). Trimming removed 6 bases at V and 5 bases at J, with 13 bases between. Germline V gives CDR1 MRHNA, CDR2 SNTAGT. CDR3 size: 13 residues. The CDR3: CASRDSRGYGYTF. CDR3 DNA sequence: TGTGCCAGCAGGGACAGCCGGGGATATGGCTACACCTTC.

V is TRBV7-3 and J is TRBJ2-5; 10 bases match TRBD1. This CDR3 spans 16 amino acids. The J segment lost 5 bases and the V segment lost 1 base, leaving 7 bases of the junction unmatched. The germline gives CDR1 SGHTA, CDR2 FQGTGA. CDR3 bases: TGTGCCAGCAGCTTAAATGTGACAGGGGGCTATGAGACCCAGTACTTC. Protein: CASSLNVTGGYETQYF.

The V gene is TRBV7-2, the J gene TRBJ1-5, with 12 positions matching TRBD1. The germline gives CDR1 SGHTA, CDR2 FQGNSA. After removal of 5 bases from V and 6 bases from J, the junction contained 11 bases not matched to a gene. This CDR3 is built from 17 residues. The CDR3 protein is CASSRTGQGALGQPQHF. The DNA for the CDR3 is TGTGCCAGCAGCCGGACGGGACAGGGGGCCTTGGGTCAGCCCCAGCATTTT.

V and J are TRBV7-2 and TRBJ2-2; 10 nucleotides agree with TRBD1. The ends lost 4 bases at V and 2 bases at J; junction bases unmatched: 4. Germline V gene lookup returns CDR1 SGHTA and CDR2 FQGNSA. This CDR3 region has 16 residues. CDR3 DNA sequence: TGTGCCAGCAGCTCCCGGGACAGGGGCAACACCGGGGAGCTGTTTTTT. Encoded protein: CASSSRDRGNTGELFF.

A remark on this clone: This same CDR3 is encoded by further DNA sequences in the sample. This chain links TRBV15 with TRBJ1-5, with D uncertain. Trimming shortened V by 0 bases and J by 3 bases, and 9 bases separated the two germline ends. Germline V gives CDR1 LNHNV, CDR2 YYDKDF (reference sequence). This CDR3 has 15 amino acids. The CDR3 DNA is TGTGCCACCAGCAGAGAGGTACAGCCCAATCAGCCCCAGCATTTT. This encodes CATSREVQPNQPQHF. The entire variable domain, with the rest obtained from reference TRBV15 and TRBJ1-5, is as follows: DAMVIQNPRYQVTQFGKPVTLSCSQTLNHNVMYWYQQKSSQAPKLLFHYYDKDFNNEADTPDNFQSRRPNTSFCFLDIRSPGLGDTAMYLCATSREVQPNQPQHFGDGTRLSIL.

This chain links TRBV20-1 with TRBJ2-7, with no clear D. The ends were cut back, 1 base at V and 4 bases at J, with 5 bases in the middle. This CDR3 has 11 residues. CDR1 DFQATT and CDR2 SNEGSKA come from the germline V gene (reference sequence). CDR3 sequence: CSARGGYEQYF. CDR3 DNA sequence: TGCAGTGCTAGAGGGGGTTACGAGCAGTACTTC.

The gene calls are TRBV25-1 and TRBJ2-7; TRBD2 agrees at 9 bases. This CDR3 has 16 residues. V lost 0 bases to trimming and J lost 5 bases; unmatched junction nucleotides: 8. CDR1 MGHDK and CDR2 SYGVNS come from the germline V gene. The CDR3 protein is CASSEYKAGGGNEQYF. The CDR3 DNA is TGTGCCAGCAGTGAATATAAAGCGGGGGGCGGGAACGAGCAGTACTTC.

The chain carries TRBV7-2 and TRBJ2-2; D is perhaps TRBD1 (5 bases). Deletions cut 9 bases from V and 4 bases from J, with 24 bases between. CDR3 length equals 17 residues. The germline CDR1 and CDR2 sequences are SGHTA and FQGNSA. The CDR3 spells CASTPGAGVVGTGELFF. DNA of the CDR3: TGTGCCAGTACCCCTGGGGCAGGTGTCGTCGGCACCGGGGAGCTGTTTTTT.

The V gene is TRBV5-5, the J gene TRBJ2-2, with a weak D call TRBD2 (5 bases). This CDR3 region has 16 residues. The V gene's germline CDR1 is SGHKS and CDR2 YYEKEE (reference sequence). V dropped 7 bases and J dropped 3 bases, with 19 bases sitting between them. CDR3 nucleotides: TGTGCCAGCGGAAGAGCGGCCCCGTGGTACACCGGGGAGCTGTTTTTT. Protein: CASGRAAPWYTGELFF.

The chain joins TRBV10-1 to TRBJ2-7, with 8 bases that match TRBD1. CDR1 WNHNN and CDR2 SYGVQD come from the germline V gene (reference sequence). The CDR3 is 15 amino acids. The trim removed 5 bases at V and 1 base at J, leaving 7 bases unmatched. The CDR3 is CASSSGQGPSYEQYF. The CDR3 DNA reads TGCGCCAGCAGTAGCGGACAGGGACCTTCCTACGAGCAGTACTTC.

This clone was counted between two and nine times. The V gene is TRBV6-5, the J gene TRBJ2-3, with 8 bases that match TRBD2. This CDR3 comprises 15 residues. CDR1 and CDR2 (germline): MNHEY, SVGAGI. V lost 5 bases to trimming and J lost 5 bases; unmatched junction nucleotides: 9. CDR3 nucleotides: TGTGCCAGCAGTCTAGGGATCCGGGAGGGAGATACGCAGTATTTT. Amino acid sequence: CASSLGIREGDTQYF.

V is TRBV4-3 and J is TRBJ2-6; D remains unclear. From germline, CDR1 is LGHNA and CDR2 YSLEER. The CDR3 is 16 residues long. The germline V and J ends were trimmed by 0 bases and 1 base, with 7 bases remaining between them. CDR3 DNA sequence: TGCGCCAGCAGCCAAGAGGATGGATCTGGGGCCAACGTCCTGACTTTC. This translates into CASSQEDGSGANVLTF.

The chain links TRBV10-3 to TRBJ1-5, with a tentative D call TRBD1 (6 bases). Germline CDR1 is ENHRY and CDR2 is SYGVKD. V lost 6 bases to trimming and J lost 7 bases, with 16 bases between them. The CDR3 has 14 amino acids. Here the CDR3 reads CAIRDTGQGQPQHF. As DNA, the CDR3 is TGTGCCATCAGGGACACAGGGCAAGGGCAGCCCCAGCATTTT.

The chain combines TRBV7-2 with TRBJ1-5, with D maybe TRBD1 (5 bases). Trimming shortened V by 1 base and J by 5 bases, and 12 bases separated the two germline ends. The germline gives CDR1 SGHTA, CDR2 FQGNSA. The CDR3 is 15 amino acids. As DNA, the CDR3 is TGTGCCAGCAGCTTAGATACAGGCGCATATCAGCCCCAGCATTTT. This codes for CASSLDTGAYQPQHF.

The genes are TRBV29-1 and TRBJ1-1; 7 bases match TRBD1. The CDR3 length is 13 residues. The trim removed 2 bases at V and 4 bases at J, leaving 4 bases unmatched. The germline gives CDR1 SQVTM, CDR2 ANQGSEA. The CDR3 sequence is CSVEPGQLTEAFF. In DNA form, the CDR3 reads TGCAGCGTTGAACCGGGACAGCTCACTGAAGCTTTCTTT.

This chain joins TRBV6-5 and TRBJ1-1; 9 bases fit TRBD1. This CDR3 has 14 residues. Germline V CDR1 and CDR2: MNHEY, SVGAGI. The V segment lost 5 bases and the J segment 6 bases; nucleotides outside the gene matches: 7. Here the CDR3 reads CASSRTGDAAEAFF. For the CDR3, the DNA is TGTGCCAGCAGTAGGACAGGGGACGCGGCTGAAGCTTTCTTT.

This clone was recorded once. J is TRBJ1-1 and V is TRBV7-2; possible D gene TRBD1, 5 bases. V was pared by 1 base and J by 3 bases, with 15 bases between. The CDR3 is 16 residues long. Germline V lookup: CDR1 SGHTA, CDR2 FQGNSA. The CDR3 sequence is CASSLVHGAGYTEAFF. CDR3 nucleotides: TGTGCCAGCAGCTTAGTCCACGGGGCAGGCTACACTGAAGCTTTCTTT.

The J gene is TRBJ1-1, the V gene TRBV7-3; unclear D gene. V lost 5 bases and J 0 bases, leaving 7 bases between the germline ends. Looked up from germline, CDR1 is SGHTA and CDR2 is FQGTGA. The CDR3 has 13 residues. Written as DNA, the CDR3 is TGTGCCAGCAGCGTCCAGATGAACACTGAAGCTTTCTTT. Amino acids: CASSVQMNTEAFF.

The rearrangement joins TRBV4-2 to TRBJ1-2; TRBD1 aligns across 9 bases. The CDR3 has 13 residues. The V gene end was trimmed by 4 bases and the J gene end by 8 bases; junction bases not matched to a gene: 5. The germline gives CDR1 LGHNA, CDR2 YNFKEQ. CDR3 protein: CASSLKGQGGYTF. The DNA for the CDR3 is TGTGCCAGCAGCCTCAAAGGACAGGGGGGCTACACCTTC.

The chain combines TRBV5-4 with TRBJ2-1; 8 bases line up with TRBD1. Germline V CDR1 and CDR2: SGHNT, YYREEE (reference sequence). The CDR3 consists of 14 residues. With 5 bases clipped from V and 5 bases from J, the junction kept 6 bases outside the gene matches. In DNA form, the CDR3 reads TGTGCCAGCAGTGCAGGGGGCGCGAACAATGAGCAGTTCTTC. Its translation is CASSAGGANNEQFF.

The chain recombines TRBV4-1 with TRBJ1-5, with 8 bases that match TRBD1. Germline V gene data show CDR1 as MGHRA and CDR2 as YSYEKL. Unmatched junction bases numbered 8, after V lost 3 bases and J lost 7 bases. The CDR3 contains 15 residues. This CDR3 reads CASSHADRDVQPQHF. The CDR3 DNA reads as TGCGCCAGCAGCCATGCGGACAGGGACGTACAGCCCCAGCATTTT.

The genes are TRBV5-4 and TRBJ1-4; D gene ambiguous. From germline, CDR1 is SGHNT and CDR2 YYREEE (reference sequence). The CDR3 sequence is 14 residues long. Between the trimmed V and J ends, which lost 2 bases and 5 bases, there was a span of 10 bases. The CDR3 is CASSFGLTNEKLFF. The CDR3 nucleotides read TGTGCCAGCAGCTTTGGACTGACGAATGAAAAACTGTTTTTT.